These 20 T cell receptor beta chains originate from one sample sequenced in a study of naive and memory T cell subsets. The library had UMIs added by 3' ligation of an oligonucleotide to TCR cDNA. The SP2 primer and nested alpha and beta constant region primers amplified ligated cDNA in four rounds. Using its own MiXCR run on the 5' RACE reads, TCRdb lists one record per CDR3 protein. The sample has roughly 48,000 distinct CDR3 sequences, about 4.4% seen once; the top ten hold 0.7% to 0.9%. These receptors originate from a female donor in good health.

In this sample, this clonotype turned up many times. The V gene is TRBV9, the J gene TRBJ2-5; 7 positions match TRBD2. CDR1 and CDR2 (germline): SGDLS, YYNGEE. With V trimmed by 3 bases and J by 4 bases, 15 bases remained unmatched. The CDR3 extends over 17 amino acids. CDR3 DNA: TGTGCCAGCAGCGCCGCCCCGGGGGGAGTAGCGGGAGAGACCCAGTACTTC. Residues: CASSAAPGGVAGETQYF.

This clonotype was picked up many times. The chain joins TRBV19 to TRBJ2-3, with 10 bases that match TRBD2. V gave up 3 bases and J gave up 4 bases; unmatched junction bases: 7. The CDR3 runs to 16 residues. Germline values: CDR1 LNHDA, CDR2 SQIVND (reference sequence). The CDR3 protein is CASSIKAGGRADTQYF. CDR3 sequence (DNA): TGTGCCAGTAGTATCAAAGCGGGAGGGCGCGCAGATACGCAGTATTTT.

This clonotype was detected ten times or more. V is TRBV11-2 and J is TRBJ2-1; possible D gene TRBD2, 5 bases. This CDR3 is built from 13 residues. Germline CDR1 is SGHAT and CDR2 is FQNNGV. Trimming left V 5 bases short and J 4 bases short, with 9 bases between. DNA of the CDR3: TGTGCCAGCAGCCCGGACTCTTACAATGAGCAGTTCTTC. The encoded protein is CASSPDSYNEQFF. The full variable domain, in which reference TRBV11-2 and TRBJ2-1 provide the parts outside the CDR3, is EAGVAQSPRYKIIEKRQSVAFWCNPISGHATLYWYQQILGQGPKLLIQFQNNGVVDDSQLPKDRFSAERLKGVDSTLKIQPAKLEDSAVYLCASSPDSYNEQFFGPGTRLTVL.

The chain uses TRBV19 and TRBJ1-5, with D possibly being TRBD1 (5 bases). CDR3 length: 13 amino acids. Germline CDR1 reads LNHDA; CDR2 reads SQIVND (reference sequence). V lost 2 bases and J 10 bases, leaving 12 bases between the germline ends. This CDR3 is CASSISQGDPQHF. DNA of the CDR3: TGTGCCAGTAGTATAAGTCAGGGCGACCCCCAGCATTTT.

This clonotype has ten or more counts. V is TRBV28 and J is TRBJ2-3; 7 positions match TRBD1. The trim removed 5 bases at V and 6 bases at J, leaving 17 bases unmatched. Germline V CDR1 and CDR2: MDHEN, SYDVKM. This CDR3 is built from 17 residues. CDR3 amino acids: CASSPSDRVLVGDTQYF. The CDR3 DNA reads TGTGCCAGCAGTCCTTCCGACAGGGTCTTGGTCGGGGATACGCAGTATTTT.

This clonotype was counted ten times or more. This chain connects TRBV6-2 or TRBV6-3 to TRBJ2-1; D gene ambiguous. Trimming left V 5 bases short and J 6 bases short, with 17 bases between. In germline, CDR1 is MNHEY, CDR2 SVGEGT. CDR3 length equals 15 residues. The CDR3 sequence is CASSPLAVAVNEQFF. CDR3 coding DNA: TGTGCCAGCAGTCCCCTGGCGGTTGCTGTCAATGAGCAGTTCTTC.

The sample holds many counts of this clonotype. The chain carries TRBV6-4 and TRBJ1-5; D not resolved. Germline CDR1 is MRHNA and CDR2 is SNTAGT. V lost 0 bases and J 0 bases, leaving 3 bases between the germline ends. The CDR3 is 14 residues long. The CDR3 bases are TGTGCCAGCAGTGACTCAAATAGCAATCAGCCCCAGCATTTT. Translation: CASSDSNSNQPQHF.

This clonotype was picked up many times. The chain carries TRBV14 and TRBJ2-7, with 13 bases identical to TRBD2. The germline V gene has CDR1 SGHDN and CDR2 FVKESK. CDR3 length equals 17 residues. The V segment lost 3 bases and the J segment 1 base; nucleotides outside the gene matches: 6. CDR3 loop: CASSHLGTSGKSYEQYF. In DNA form, the CDR3 reads TGTGCCAGCAGCCACCTAGGGACTAGCGGGAAATCCTACGAGCAGTACTTC. Full variable domain (remainder filled in from reference TRBV14 and TRBJ2-7): EAGVTQFPSHSVIEKGQTVTLRCDPISGHDNLYWYRRVMGKEIKFLLHFVKESKQDESGMPNNRFLAERTGGTYSTLKVQPAELEDSGVYFCASSHLGTSGKSYEQYFGPGTRLTVT.

This clonotype has ten or more counts. The chain links TRBV29-1 to TRBJ2-1; D uncertain. V shed 4 bases and J shed 9 bases, with 10 bases lying between them. The CDR3 covers 11 residues. Germline V gives CDR1 SQVTM, CDR2 ANQGSEA. The CDR3 reads CSVAPGVEQFF. The CDR3 nucleotides are TGCAGCGTTGCCCCCGGAGTTGAGCAGTTCTTC.

This clonotype was picked up many times. The chain joins TRBV12-3 or TRBV12-4 to TRBJ1-5; tentative D call: TRBD1 (6 bases). The germline V and J ends were trimmed by 5 bases and 5 bases, with 16 bases remaining between them. The CDR3 loop spans 15 amino acids. In DNA, the CDR3 is TGTGCCAGCAGTCCAGGACAGCGATCGGATCAGCCCCAGCATTTT. Its translation is CASSPGQRSDQPQHF.

With respect to this clonotype: Sequence at one end of the junction differs from germline and may be a read error. The V and J genes are TRBV3-1 and TRBJ2-3; possibly TRBD2 for D (5 bases). This CDR3 contains 16 residues. Germline CDR1 and CDR2: LGHDT and YNNKEL (reference sequence). The CDR3, as DNA: TGTGCCAGCAGACAAGAGCCCGCTTCTAGCACAGATAAGAAGTATTTT. This sequence encodes CASRQEPASSTDKKYF.

The CDR3 sequence is CASTLRGGPSDTQYF. CDR3 DNA sequence: TGTGCCAGCACCCTGAGGGGGGGGCCCTCAGATACGCAGTATTTT. V gene TRBV12-3 or TRBV12-4 combines with J gene TRBJ2-3, with a weak D call TRBD2 (7 bases). This CDR3 spans 15 amino acids. Deletions cut 7 bases from V and 4 bases from J, with 18 bases between.

This clonotype has ten or more counts. V is TRBV20-1 and J is TRBJ2-7, with 9 bases identical to TRBD2. J was trimmed by 2 bases and V by 1 base; bases with no gene match: 12. The germline V gene encodes CDR1 DFQATT and CDR2 SNEGSKA (reference sequence). The CDR3 covers 17 residues. This chain's CDR3 is CSARVRVGGRAAYEQYF. The CDR3 coding sequence is TGCAGTGCTAGAGTGCGGGTTGGCGGGAGGGCGGCCTACGAGCAGTACTTC.

This clonotype has at least ten counts. V is TRBV29-1 and J is TRBJ2-7; TRBD2 is a possible D gene (7 bases). V lost 7 bases and J 2 bases, leaving 12 bases between the germline ends. CDR3 length: 12 residues. The germline CDR1 and CDR2 sequences are SQVTM and ANQGSEA. CDR3: CSALGGPYEQYF. The CDR3 DNA sequence: TGCAGCGCCCTGGGGGGGCCCTACGAGCAGTACTTC.

This clonotype was counted many times. The chain recombines TRBV7-2 with TRBJ1-5; 9 bases are a match to TRBD1. Germline V gives CDR1 SGHTA, CDR2 FQGNSA. V gave up 6 bases and J gave up 3 bases; unmatched junction bases: 6. CDR3 size: 15 residues. The CDR3 sequence is CASSLQGANNQPQHF. The DNA for the CDR3 is TGTGCCAGCAGTCTACAGGGGGCTAACAATCAGCCCCAGCATTTT.

The rearrangement joins TRBV7-9 to TRBJ2-3; D gene ambiguous. This CDR3 has 12 amino acids. CDR1 is SEHNR, CDR2 FQNEAQ, per germline (reference sequence). V lost 3 bases and J lost 4, with 5 bases in between. CDR3 in DNA: TGTGCCAGCAGCTTTCAGGCAGATACGCAGTATTTT. It is translated as CASSFQADTQYF.

In its sample, this clonotype was seen many times. The genes are TRBV6-5 and TRBJ1-2; 8 bases map to TRBD1. The J segment lost 7 bases and the V segment lost 5 bases, leaving 6 bases of the junction unmatched. Germline loops: CDR1 MNHEY, CDR2 SVGAGI. The CDR3 loop spans 13 amino acids. The CDR3, as DNA: TGTGCCAGCAGTCCCAGGGGGCAACCTGGCTACACCTTC. Translated: CASSPRGQPGYTF.

This clonotype was detected only once. A read error is possible here, since a much larger clone lies one base away. V and J are TRBV5-1 and TRBJ1-1; the D gene is possibly TRBD1 (5 bases). CDR3 length equals 11 residues. V was pared by 3 bases and J by 8 bases, with 8 bases between. Germline CDR1 and CDR2: SGHRS and YFSETQ. The CDR3 coding sequence is TGCGCCAGCAGCTGGGAGGGGGAAGCTTTCTTT. Its protein product is CASSWEGEAFF.

This clonotype has a count of ten or more. The genes are TRBV27 and TRBJ2-1; 8 bases match TRBD1. From germline, CDR1 is MNHEY and CDR2 SMNVEV (reference sequence). This CDR3 region has 15 residues. The V and J ends lost 4 bases and 1 base, in that order; junction bases with no gene match: 3. The CDR3 DNA sequence: TGTGCCAGCAGTTCGACAGGGGCGTCCTACAATGAGCAGTTCTTC. Encoded protein: CASSSTGASYNEQFF.

This clonotype was seen ten or more times. The CDR3 DNA sequence: TGCGCCAGCAGCACGACGGACTACTACGGAAACACCATATATTTT. It is translated as CASSTTDYYGNTIYF. The rearrangement joins TRBV4-3 to TRBJ1-3; D unresolved. Germline-derived CDR1 and CDR2 are LGHNA and YSLEER. V lost 5 bases and J lost 4, with 15 bases in between. The CDR3 runs to 15 residues.